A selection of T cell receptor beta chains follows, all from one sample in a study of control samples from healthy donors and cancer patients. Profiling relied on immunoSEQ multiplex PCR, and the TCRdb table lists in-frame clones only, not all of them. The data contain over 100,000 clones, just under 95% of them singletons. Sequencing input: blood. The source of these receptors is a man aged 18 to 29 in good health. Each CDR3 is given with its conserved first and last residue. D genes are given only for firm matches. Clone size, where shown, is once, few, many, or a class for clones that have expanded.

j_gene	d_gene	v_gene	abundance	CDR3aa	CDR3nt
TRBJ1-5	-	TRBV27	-	CASSLSTVGNQPQHF	TGTGCCAGCAGTCTATCGACGGTTGGCAATCAGCCCCAGCATTTT
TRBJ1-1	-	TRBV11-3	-	CASSSRNKNTEAFF	TGTGCCAGCAGCTCCAGGAATAAGAACACTGAAGCTTTCTTT
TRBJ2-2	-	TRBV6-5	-	CASSYGGGTGELFF	TGTGCCAGCAGTTATGGAGGGGGGACCGGGGAGCTGTTTTTT
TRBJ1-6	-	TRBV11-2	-	CASSPGGSWGSSYNSPLHF	TGTGCCAGCAGCCCTGGGGGGTCCTGGGGGAGCTCCTATAATTCACCCCTCCACTTT
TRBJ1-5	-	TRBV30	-	CAWSVQGQPQHF	TGTGCCTGGAGTGTACAGGGTCAGCCCCAGCATTTT
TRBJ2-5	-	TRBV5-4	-	CASSTHRGGAYQETQYF	TGTGCCAGCAGCACGCACCGGGGCGGGGCGTATCAAGAGACCCAGTACTTC
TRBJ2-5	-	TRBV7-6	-	CASSQTVGFQETQYF	TGTGCCAGCAGCCAAACCGTGGGCTTCCAAGAGACCCAGTACTTC
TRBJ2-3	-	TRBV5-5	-	CASSYHTDTQYF	TGTGCCAGCAGCTACCACACAGATACGCAGTATTTT
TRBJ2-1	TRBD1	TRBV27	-	CASRTGGSYNEQFF	TGTGCCAGCAGGACAGGGGGCTCCTACAATGAGCAGTTCTTC
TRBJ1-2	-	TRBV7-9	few	CASSLELWTGYTF	TGTGCCAGCAGCTTAGAGTTGTGGACCGGCTACACCTTC
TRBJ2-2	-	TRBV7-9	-	CASSPLWRRNTGELFF	TGTGCCAGCAGCCCGCTGTGGCGTCGGAACACCGGGGAGCTGTTTTTT
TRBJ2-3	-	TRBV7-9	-	CASSLAQGPDTQYF	TGTGCCAGCAGCTTGGCCCAGGGGCCAGATACGCAGTATTTT
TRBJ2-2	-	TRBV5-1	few	CASSPGQLNTGELFF	TGCGCCAGCAGCCCAGGACAGCTGAACACCGGGGAGCTGTTTTTT
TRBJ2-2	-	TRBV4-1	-	CASSRTGLNTGELFF	TGCGCCAGCAGCCGAACAGGGTTGAACACCGGGGAGCTGTTTTTT
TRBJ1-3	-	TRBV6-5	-	CASSYSGNSGNTIYF	TGTGCCAGCAGTTACAGTGGGAACTCTGGAAACACCATATATTTT
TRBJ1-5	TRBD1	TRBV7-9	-	CASSLGQGHNQPQHF	TGTGCCAGCAGCCTGGGACAGGGTCACAATCAGCCCCAGCATTTT
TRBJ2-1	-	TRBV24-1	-	CATSDPGTLDNEQFF	TGTGCCACCAGTGATCCTGGGACGCTGGACAATGAGCAGTTCTTC
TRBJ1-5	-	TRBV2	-	CASSYQDNQPQHF	TGTGCCAGCAGTTACCAAGATAATCAGCCCCAGCATTTT
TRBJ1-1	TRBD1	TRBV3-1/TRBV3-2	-	CASSQENRGTEAFF	TGTGCCAGCAGCCAAGAGAACAGGGGGACTGAAGCTTTCTTT
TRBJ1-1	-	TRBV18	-	CASSPSGGALDTEAFF	TGTGCCAGCTCACCCTCTGGGGGCGCTCTAGACACTGAAGCTTTCTTT
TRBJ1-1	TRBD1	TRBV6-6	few	CASTYLGTGGTEAFF	TGTGCCAGCACCTACCTCGGGACAGGGGGAACTGAAGCTTTCTTT
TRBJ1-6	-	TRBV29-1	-	CSVATGQLNSPLHF	TGCAGCGTTGCAACAGGACAGTTAAATTCACCCCTCCACTTT
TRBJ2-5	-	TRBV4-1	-	CASSQPGTGETQYF	TGCGCCAGCAGCCAGCCGGGGACCGGGGAGACCCAGTACTTC
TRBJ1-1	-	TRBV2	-	CATSSLEATEAFF	TGTGCCACCTCCAGTTTGGAAGCCACTGAAGCTTTCTTT
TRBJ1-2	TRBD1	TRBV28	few	CASTHHRDRVGYTF	TGTGCCAGTACCCACCACCGGGACAGGGTTGGCTACACCTTC
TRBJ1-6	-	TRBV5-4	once	CASSQGGGHNSPLHF	TGTGCCAGCAGCCAGGGAGGGGGACACAATTCACCCCTCCACTTT
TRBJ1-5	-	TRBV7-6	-	CASGPAGESNQPQHF	TGTGCCAGCGGTCCCGCAGGGGAGAGCAATCAGCCCCAGCATTTT
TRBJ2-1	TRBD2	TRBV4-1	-	CASSQEFSSGGRYNEQFF	TGCGCCAGCAGCCAAGAATTTTCTAGCGGGGGCCGCTACAATGAGCAGTTCTTC
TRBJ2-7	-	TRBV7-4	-	CATPSEGGNLYEQYF	TGTGCCACCCCGAGCGAGGGGGGGAACCTCTACGAGCAGTACTTC
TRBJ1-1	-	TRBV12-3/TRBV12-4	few	CASRGTGLTEAFF	TGTGCCAGCAGGGGAACAGGGTTGACTGAAGCTTTCTTT
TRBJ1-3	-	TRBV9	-	CASSVVPGISGNTIYF	TGTGCCAGCAGCGTAGTTCCGGGAATCTCTGGAAACACCATATATTTT